This TCR beta chain originates from a study of blood T cell repertoires in COVID-19. Study-wide context: The origin of the acute and convalescent COVID-19 samples was the United States, Italy and Spain.

This clone was detected once. Seattle-derived patients entered the study during active infection and were followed longitudinally. The method was immunoSEQ multiplex PCR; TCRdb's version includes in-frame clones alone and lacks a portion of them. The sample has 300,000 to 400,000 clones, approximately 90% seen once. The germline V gene encodes CDR1 MNHEY and CDR2 SVGEGT. Trimming cost V 2 bases and J 0 bases; bases outside gene matches: 10. The CDR3 consists of 20 residues. This chain connects TRBV6-2 or TRBV6-3 to TRBJ2-1; 13 bases are a match to TRBD2. Sequenced material: peripheral blood. This receptor was taken from a young man with COVID-19, enrolled during active disease. CDR3 bases: TGTGCCAGCAGTTACCCCCCACTAGCGGGAGGGCCTGGCTCCTACAATGAGCAGTTCTTC. Amino acids: CASSYPPLAGGPGSYNEQFF.